This T cell receptor (beta chain) was documented in a study of T-cell memory formation after mild COVID-19. Germline lookup yields CDR1 SGHTA and CDR2 FQGTGA. The ends lost 5 bases at V and 4 bases at J; junction bases unmatched: 8. The length of the CDR3 is 15 residues. A single record per CDR3 protein comes from TCRdb applying MiXCR to the 5' RACE reads. Of around 200,000 distinct CDR3 sequences detected, around 27% appear once; the ten largest clones hold about 10%. Sequencing was carried out using PBMCs or a T cell subset sorted from them (not recorded which). The receptor comes from an adult woman who had mild COVID-19 (a few samples of this study predate the infection). Cell type and time point are not known. The chain has TRBV7-3 and TRBJ2-3; 8 bases fit TRBD2. CDR3 region: CASSASGGGADTQYF. The CDR3 DNA reads as TGTGCCAGCAGCGCCTCGGGGGGGGGTGCAGATACGCAGTATTTT.